A selection of T cell receptor beta chains follows, all from one sample in a study of blood T cell repertoires in COVID-19. Generated by immunoSEQ multiplex PCR, the TCRdb table keeps only in-frame clones and is missing some. The sample consists of 200,000 to 250,000 clones, around 83% of them appearing once. The specimen sequenced was peripheral blood. Receptors were obtained from a middle-aged man with active or convalescent COVID-19. Each CDR3 is given without its conserved first and last residue. Each record gives: V gene, CDR3 protein.

>TRBV9
ASSAGDRVVYGYT
>TRBV10-3
AISGRQGQNEKLF
>TRBV12-5
ASGQAPSEGYT
>TRBV7-3
ASSLLGTSKADTQY
>TRBV6-2/TRBV6-3
ASSSTRGSSYNEQF
>TRBV6-5
ASRQTDSGPQH
>TRBV6-2/TRBV6-3
ASSPGQGKTQHWNTEAF
>TRBV10-1
ASNRDRAADTQY
>TRBV29-1
SVGQGVTEAF
>TRBV4-1
ASSLGGGLTGELF
>TRBV6-4
ASSDHTLSGNTIY
>TRBV5-6
ASSSTGGETQY
>TRBV20-1
SASTGGGAGTDTQY
>TRBV7-3
ASSLGDQRGGIGNTIY
>TRBV6-1
ASTERGNSPLH
>TRBV19
ASSLLAGNTDTQY
>TRBV7-9
ASSLSWQAYEQY
>TRBV6-6
ATDSLWNTEAF
>TRBV29-1
SARLVYEQY
>TRBV19
ASSIPPDYGYT
>TRBV10-1
ASSRGGSSYEQY
>TRBV10-3
AISDRDSEAF
>TRBV18
ASSPPGNTDTQY
>TRBV15
ATSLRGSDEAF
>TRBV19
ASSKGLSNTEAF
>TRBV4-1
ASSQDRTGGGYT
>TRBV7-2
ASSDSSGGAGEQF
>TRBV28
ASSGIGTGSGNTIY
>TRBV10-3
AISERTGDVDEQY
>TRBV10-2
ASSDLGWRGRTEAF
>TRBV4-3
ASSKTGGDEKLF
>TRBV6-6
ASSYSGQEAF
>TRBV29-1
SVAQVLAGGTQY
>TRBV5-4
ASSPGGWGEKLF
>TRBV6-5
ASSTGTALGQY
>TRBV7-9
ASSLDRAGGYT
>TRBV4-1
ASSQEQGPQH
>TRBV15
ATSLSQSLSNQPQH
>TRBV27
ASSLSLQMNTEAF
>TRBV14
ASKSQGNEQY
>TRBV11-2
ASSLERLVVEPQH
>TRBV14
ASSQVGAGNTIY
>TRBV5-1
ASSSGQTNTGELF
>TRBV10-3
ASLQGGSSEAF
>TRBV7-8
ASAWRERVEAF
>TRBV2
ACGAGGRRGYT
>TRBV7-6
ASSPLAVGGTDTQY
>TRBV5-1
ASSLLGRGIGLAKNIQY
>TRBV30
AWEDPGGNTIY
>TRBV12-3/TRBV12-4
ASSLNGQTEAF
>TRBV7-3
ASSLGLNEQF
>TRBV5-1
ASNGTGRNTEAF
>TRBV4-3
ASSQTGTVKKLF
>TRBV30
AWSVPGPEQY
>TRBV6-2/TRBV6-3
ASSPSPEGARH
>TRBV19
AVRETVFFLT
>TRBV6-5
ASRGGQTGNQPQH
>TRBV6-5
ASSIGTENTEAF